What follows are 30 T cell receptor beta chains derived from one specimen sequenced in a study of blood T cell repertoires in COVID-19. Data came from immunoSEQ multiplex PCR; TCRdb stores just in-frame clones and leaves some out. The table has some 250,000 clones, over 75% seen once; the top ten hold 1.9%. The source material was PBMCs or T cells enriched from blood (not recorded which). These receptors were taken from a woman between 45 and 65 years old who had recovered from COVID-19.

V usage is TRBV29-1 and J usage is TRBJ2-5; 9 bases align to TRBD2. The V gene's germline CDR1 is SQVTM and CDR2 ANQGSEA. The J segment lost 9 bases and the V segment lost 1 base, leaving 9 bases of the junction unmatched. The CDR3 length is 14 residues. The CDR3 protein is CSVEGGTSWRAQYF. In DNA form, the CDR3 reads TGCAGCGTTGAAGGTGGGACTAGCTGGAGGGCCCAGTACTTC.

This chain's CDR3 is CASSIRTDKYEQYF. CDR3 bases: TGTGCCAGCAGCATACGGACAGACAAATACGAGCAGTACTTC. The gene calls are TRBV28 and TRBJ2-7; TRBD1 is a possible D gene (6 bases). Between the trimmed V and J ends, which lost 6 bases and 4 bases, there was a span of 16 bases. Germline V CDR1 and CDR2: MDHEN, SYDVKM. The CDR3 consists of 14 residues.

The CDR3 coding sequence is TGTGCCAGTAGTCCAGTAACCCTGTCGAGCACAGATACGCAGTATTTT. Translated: CASSPVTLSSTDTQYF. J is TRBJ2-3 and V is TRBV19; D gene unclear. CDR1 LNHDA and CDR2 SQIVND come from the germline V gene (reference sequence). This CDR3 comprises 16 residues. With 5 bases removed from V and 0 bases from J, the gap between germline ends came to 15 bases. Based on the CDR3 plus reference TRBV19 and TRBJ2-3, the full variable domain is DGGITQSPKYLFRKEGQNVTLSCEQNLNHDAMYWYRQDPGQGLRLIYYSQIVNDFQKGDIAEGYSVSREKKESFPLTVTSAQKNPTAFYLCASSPVTLSSTDTQYFGPGTRLTVL.

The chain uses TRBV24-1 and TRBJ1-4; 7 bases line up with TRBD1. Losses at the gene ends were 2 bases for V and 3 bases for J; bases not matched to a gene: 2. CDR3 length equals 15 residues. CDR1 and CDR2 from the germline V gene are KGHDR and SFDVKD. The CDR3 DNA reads TGTGCCACCAGTGATTCGACAGGGTCTAATGAAAAACTGTTTTTT. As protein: CATSDSTGSNEKLFF.

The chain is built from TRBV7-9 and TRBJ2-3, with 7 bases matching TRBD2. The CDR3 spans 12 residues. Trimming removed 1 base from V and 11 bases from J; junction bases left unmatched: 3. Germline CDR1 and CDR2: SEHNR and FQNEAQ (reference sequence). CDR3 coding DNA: TGTGCCAGCAGCTTAGAAGCGGGAAGGCAGTATTTT. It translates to CASSLEAGRQYF.

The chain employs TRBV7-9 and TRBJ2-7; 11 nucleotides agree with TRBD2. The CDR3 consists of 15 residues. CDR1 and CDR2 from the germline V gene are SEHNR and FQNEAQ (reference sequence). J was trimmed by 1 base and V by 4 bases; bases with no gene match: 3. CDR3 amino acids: CASSYSGRASYEQYF. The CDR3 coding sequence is TGTGCCAGCAGCTATAGCGGGAGGGCATCCTACGAGCAGTACTTC.

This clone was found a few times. This CDR3 reads CASSVSFFKRNTEAFF. Written as DNA, the CDR3 is TGTGCCAGCAGTGTCTCATTCTTCAAGAGAAACACTGAAGCTTTCTTT. This chain connects TRBV2 to TRBJ1-1; no definite D call. The CDR3 runs to 16 residues. Germline V gives CDR1 SNHLY, CDR2 FYNNEI. The ends were cut back, 4 bases at V and 2 bases at J, with 17 bases in the middle.

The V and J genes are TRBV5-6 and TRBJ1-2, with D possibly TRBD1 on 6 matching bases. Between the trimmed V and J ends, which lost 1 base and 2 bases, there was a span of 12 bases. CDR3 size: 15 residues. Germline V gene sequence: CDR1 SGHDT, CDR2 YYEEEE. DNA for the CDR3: TGTGCCAGCAGCTTGAGGTTGACAGGCAACTATGGCTACACCTTC. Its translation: CASSLRLTGNYGYTF.

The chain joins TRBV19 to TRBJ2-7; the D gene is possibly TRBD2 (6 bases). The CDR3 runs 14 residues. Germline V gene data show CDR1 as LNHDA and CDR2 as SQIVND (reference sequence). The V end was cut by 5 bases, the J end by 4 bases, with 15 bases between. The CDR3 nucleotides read TGTGCCAGTAGTCCTAGCGTCACGCGATACGAGCAGTACTTC. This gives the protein CASSPSVTRYEQYF.

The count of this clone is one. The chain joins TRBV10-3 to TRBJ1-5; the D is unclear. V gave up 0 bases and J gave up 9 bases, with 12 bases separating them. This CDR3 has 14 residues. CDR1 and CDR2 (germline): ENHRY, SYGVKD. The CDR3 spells CAISESGSLGPQHF. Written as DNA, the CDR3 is TGTGCCATCAGTGAGTCGGGCAGCCTGGGGCCCCAGCATTTT.

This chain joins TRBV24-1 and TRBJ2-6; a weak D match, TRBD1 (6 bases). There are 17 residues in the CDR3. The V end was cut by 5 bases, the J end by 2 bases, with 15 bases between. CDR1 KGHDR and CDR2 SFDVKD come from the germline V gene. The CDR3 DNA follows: TGTGCCACCAGTGGTTTAGGACAGACCGCTGGGGCCAACGTCCTGACTTTC. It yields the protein CATSGLGQTAGANVLTF.

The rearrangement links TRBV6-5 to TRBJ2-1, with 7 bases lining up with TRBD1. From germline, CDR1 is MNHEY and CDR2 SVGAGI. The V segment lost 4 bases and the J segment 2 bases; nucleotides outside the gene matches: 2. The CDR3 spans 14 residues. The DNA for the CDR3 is TGTGCCAGCAGTTCGACAGGGACCTACAATGAGCAGTTCTTC. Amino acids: CASSSTGTYNEQFF.

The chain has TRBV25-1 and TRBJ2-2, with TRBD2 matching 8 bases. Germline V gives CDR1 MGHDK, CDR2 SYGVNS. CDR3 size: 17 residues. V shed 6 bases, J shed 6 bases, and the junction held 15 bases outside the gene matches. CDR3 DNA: TGTGCCAGCAGAGACGACCGCGGGACTAGTTTTGCCGGGGAGCTGTTTTTT. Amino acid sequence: CASRDDRGTSFAGELFF.

The CDR3 loop reads CAISAEGLSGATQYF. The CDR3 bases are TGTGCCATCAGTGCTGAGGGCCTGTCGGGTGCGACCCAGTACTTC. The chain carries TRBV10-3 and TRBJ2-5; possibly TRBD2 for D (5 bases). The CDR3 covers 15 residues. V gave up 4 bases and J gave up 7 bases, with 19 bases separating them. Germline loops: CDR1 ENHRY, CDR2 SYGVKD.

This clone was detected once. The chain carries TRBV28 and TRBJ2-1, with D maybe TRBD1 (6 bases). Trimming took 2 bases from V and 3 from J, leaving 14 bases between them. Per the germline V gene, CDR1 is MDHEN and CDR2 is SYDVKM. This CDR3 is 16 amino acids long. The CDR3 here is CASSLKGGWGYNEQFF. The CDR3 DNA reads TGTGCCAGCAGTTTAAAAGGGGGTTGGGGCTACAATGAGCAGTTCTTC.

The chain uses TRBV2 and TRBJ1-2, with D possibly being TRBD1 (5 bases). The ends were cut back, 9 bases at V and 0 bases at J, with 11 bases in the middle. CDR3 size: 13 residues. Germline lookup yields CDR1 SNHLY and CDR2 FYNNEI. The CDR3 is CARKGPANYGYTF. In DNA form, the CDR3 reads TGTGCCAGAAAGGGGCCGGCTAACTATGGCTACACCTTC.

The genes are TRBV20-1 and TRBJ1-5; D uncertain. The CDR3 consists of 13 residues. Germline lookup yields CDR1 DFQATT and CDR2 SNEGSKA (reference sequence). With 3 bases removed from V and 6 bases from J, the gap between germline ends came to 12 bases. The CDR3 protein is CSASARSGQPQHF. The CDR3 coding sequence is TGCAGTGCTAGTGCCCGTTCGGGTCAGCCCCAGCATTTT.

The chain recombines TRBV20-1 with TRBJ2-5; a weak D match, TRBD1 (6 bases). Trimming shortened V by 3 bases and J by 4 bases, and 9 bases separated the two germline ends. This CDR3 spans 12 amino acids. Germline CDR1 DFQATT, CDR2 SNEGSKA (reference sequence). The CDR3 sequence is CSASSGAETQYF. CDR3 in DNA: TGCAGTGCTAGTTCAGGGGCAGAGACCCAGTACTTC.

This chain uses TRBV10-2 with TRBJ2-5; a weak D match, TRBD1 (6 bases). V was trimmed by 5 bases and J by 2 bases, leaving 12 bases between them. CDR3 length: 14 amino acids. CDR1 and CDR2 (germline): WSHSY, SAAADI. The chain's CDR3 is CASSIGQKQETQYF. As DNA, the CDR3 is TGCGCCAGCAGTATTGGACAGAAACAAGAGACCCAGTACTTC.

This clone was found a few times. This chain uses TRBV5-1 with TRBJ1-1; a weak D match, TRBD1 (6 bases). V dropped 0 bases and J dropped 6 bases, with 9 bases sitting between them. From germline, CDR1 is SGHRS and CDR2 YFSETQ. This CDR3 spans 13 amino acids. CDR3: CASSLDRAAEAFF. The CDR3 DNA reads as TGCGCCAGCAGCTTGGACAGGGCGGCTGAAGCTTTCTTT.

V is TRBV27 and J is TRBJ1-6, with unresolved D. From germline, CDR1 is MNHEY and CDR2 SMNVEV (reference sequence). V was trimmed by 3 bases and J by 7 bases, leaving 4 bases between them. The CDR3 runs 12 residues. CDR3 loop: CASSFENSPLHF. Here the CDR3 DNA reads TGTGCCAGCAGTTTCGAGAATTCACCCCTCCACTTT.

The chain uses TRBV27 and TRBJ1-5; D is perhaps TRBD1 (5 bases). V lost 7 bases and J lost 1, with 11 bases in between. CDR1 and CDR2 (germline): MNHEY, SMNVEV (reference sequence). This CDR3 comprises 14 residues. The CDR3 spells CASNPAGSNQPQHF. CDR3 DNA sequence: TGTGCCAGCAACCCCGCAGGGAGCAATCAGCCCCAGCATTTT.

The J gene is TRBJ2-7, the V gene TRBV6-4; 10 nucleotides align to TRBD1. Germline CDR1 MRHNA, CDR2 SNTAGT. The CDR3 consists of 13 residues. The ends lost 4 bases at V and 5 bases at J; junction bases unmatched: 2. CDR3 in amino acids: CASSAGQGNEQYF. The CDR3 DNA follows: TGTGCCAGCAGTGCGGGACAGGGGAACGAGCAGTACTTC.

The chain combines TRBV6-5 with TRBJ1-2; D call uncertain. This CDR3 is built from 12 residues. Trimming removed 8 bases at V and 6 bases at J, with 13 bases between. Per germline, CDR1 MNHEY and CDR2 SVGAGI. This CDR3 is CASGSYLDGYTF. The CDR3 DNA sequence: TGTGCCAGCGGCTCTTATTTGGATGGCTACACCTTC.

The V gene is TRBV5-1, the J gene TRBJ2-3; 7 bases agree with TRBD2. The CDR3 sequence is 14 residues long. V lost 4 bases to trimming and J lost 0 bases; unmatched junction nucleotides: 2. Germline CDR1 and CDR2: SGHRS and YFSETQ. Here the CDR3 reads CASSRSGSTDTQYF. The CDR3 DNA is TGCGCCAGCAGCCGTAGCGGGAGCACAGATACGCAGTATTTT.

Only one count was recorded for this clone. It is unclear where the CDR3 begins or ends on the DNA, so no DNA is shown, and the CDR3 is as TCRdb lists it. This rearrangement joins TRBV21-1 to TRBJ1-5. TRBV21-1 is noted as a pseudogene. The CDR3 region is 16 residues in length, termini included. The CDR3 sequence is CASKAFGGGSNQPQHF.

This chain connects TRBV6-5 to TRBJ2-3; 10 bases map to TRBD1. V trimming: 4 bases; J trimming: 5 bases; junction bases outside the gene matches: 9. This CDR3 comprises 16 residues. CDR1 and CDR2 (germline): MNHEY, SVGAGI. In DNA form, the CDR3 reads TGTGCCAGCAGTTCATACGACAGGGGGCGGGGAGATACGCAGTATTTT. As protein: CASSSYDRGRGDTQYF.

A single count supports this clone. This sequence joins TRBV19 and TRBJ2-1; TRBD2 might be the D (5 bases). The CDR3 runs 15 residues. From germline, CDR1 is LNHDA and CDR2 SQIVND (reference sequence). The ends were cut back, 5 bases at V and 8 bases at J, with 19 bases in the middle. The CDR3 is CASSFMVSGGDEQFF. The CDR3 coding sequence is TGTGCCAGTAGTTTTATGGTGTCAGGAGGTGATGAGCAGTTCTTC. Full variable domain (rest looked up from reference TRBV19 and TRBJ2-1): DGGITQSPKYLFRKEGQNVTLSCEQNLNHDAMYWYRQDPGQGLRLIYYSQIVNDFQKGDIAEGYSVSREKKESFPLTVTSAQKNPTAFYLCASSFMVSGGDEQFFGPGTRLTVL.

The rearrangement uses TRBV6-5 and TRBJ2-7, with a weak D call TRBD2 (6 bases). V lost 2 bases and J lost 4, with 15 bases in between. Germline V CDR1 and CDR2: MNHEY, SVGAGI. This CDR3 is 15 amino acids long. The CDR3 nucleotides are TGTGCCAGCAGTTACCACGGGGGAGGAGGGTACGAGCAGTACTTC. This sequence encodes CASSYHGGGGYEQYF.

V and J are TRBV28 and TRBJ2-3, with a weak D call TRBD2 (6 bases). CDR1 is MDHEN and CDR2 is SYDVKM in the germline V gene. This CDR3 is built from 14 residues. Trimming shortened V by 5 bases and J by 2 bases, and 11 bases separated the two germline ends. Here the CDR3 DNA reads TGTGCCAGCAGTCGGGACTCCGTCACAGATACGCAGTATTTT. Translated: CASSRDSVTDTQYF.